Below, one T cell receptor (beta chain) is given with its context. This clone was observed once. The target of this receptor is not known. No qualities accompany the bases; no much larger clone lies one base away. TCRbeta CDR3 regions were amplified from genomic DNA by means of the immunoSEQ Assay, a bias-controlled multiplex PCR. Under the source paper's analysis protocol: Within the assay, amplification of reference gene primers was used to estimate how many nucleated cells each sample contained. Sequence reads were collapsed and filtered to measure the absolute abundance of every unique TCRbeta CDR3 rearrangement. For each sample, productive Simpson clonality was calculated as the square root of Simpson's diversity index across productive rearrangements. This immuneACCESS table, as held by TCRdb, lists in-frame sequences with V and J called but not all clones. Of the missing ones, under half trace to an unresolved V gene in checked studies; the others have no known cause. The V and J calls and clone size are taken from that table; D and trimming were inferred from the DNA. This sample holds about 43,000 clones; approximately 80% were observed only once. Just under 45% of the sample rests with the top ten.

Counted from cysteine to phenylalanine, this CDR3 has 15 amino acids. This entry keeps only the CDR3 DNA: 45 bases, framed from base 1. From V the trimming removes 4 bases and from J it removes 8 bases, while the gene matches leave 13 bases of the junction unaccounted for. Reading the germline V gene gives CDR1 SGHTA and CDR2 FQGNSA. This specimen belongs to a study of blood T cell repertoires in COVID-19 (dated by TCRdb to the early 2020s). Turning to the overall study: Samples covering the acute and convalescent phases of COVID-19 were provided by collaborators in the United States, Italy and Spain. The repertoires were made available in a free public database intended to serve as a resource for research on the immune response to SARS-CoV-2. Deeply sampled blood TCRbeta repertoires from subjects exposed to, actively infected with, or recovered from COVID-19 were included in the dataset. The prospective study material was composed of cDNA or gDNA derived from T cells, B-cell-depleted T cells, or PBMCs. Samples were obtained from the ongoing ImmuneRACE study (first 160 participants) and from 1,254 subjects provided by 6 global collaborators. A de-identified subject ID, COVID-19 status, age in years and sex were almost always included in the sample metadata. Where available, HLA class I and class II types were taken from metadata supplied by the sample provider and were not determined by assay-based typing. The paper as a whole reports these results and caveats: Clinical and demographic metadata were provided uncurated, with the amount varying by source and participant.

The collaborating institutions used their own protocols to collect whole blood in K2EDTA tubes. For TCRbeta analysis, collaborator samples were shipped as frozen whole blood, as isolated PBMCs, or as DNA extracted from either sample type. Material for sequencing was peripheral blood. Rearrangement joined TRBV7-2 to TRBJ1-2; 7 of the junction bases match TRBD1. The receptor's source is a woman older than 75 with acute or convalescent COVID-19. The CDR3 region reads CASSSGGPTGFGYTF. The DNA sequence is as follows: TGTGCCAGCAGCTCCGGCGGGCCGACAGGGTTCGGCTACACCTTC.